This passage covers 26 T cell receptor beta chains from one sample sequenced in a study of preoperative IRX-2 immunotherapy in early breast cancer. The sample's treatment: preoperative locoregional IRX-2 cytokine immunotherapy. TCRdb's table, derived via immunoSEQ multiplex PCR, lists solely in-frame clones and lacks some. The sample gives 75,000 to 100,000 clones, 75% to 90% of which show up once; roughly 1.9% is in the top ten. The sample was tumor tissue, taken after IRX-2 immunotherapy. These TCRs come from a human donor with breast cancer.

The chain employs TRBV4-2 and TRBJ2-1; 7 nucleotides align to TRBD2. Germline V gives CDR1 LGHNA, CDR2 YNFKEQ. Unmatched junction bases numbered 5, after V lost 0 bases and J lost 6 bases. The CDR3 totals 15 residues. The CDR3 spells CASSQEGGRANEQFF. CDR3 nucleotides: TGTGCCAGCAGCCAAGAAGGTGGGAGGGCCAATGAGCAGTTCTTC.

The rearrangement joins TRBV28 to TRBJ1-4; D remains unclear. CDR3 length: 14 amino acids. The germline V gene has CDR1 MDHEN and CDR2 SYDVKM. Trimming removed 2 bases from V and 8 bases from J, with 12 bases in between. This CDR3 is CASSLPPGSEKLFF. CDR3 DNA sequence: TGTGCCAGCAGTTTACCACCCGGGTCCGAAAAACTGTTTTTT.

The chain recombines TRBV6-8 with TRBJ1-5; tentative D call: TRBD1 (5 bases). The V end lost 7 bases, the J end lost 2 bases, and 15 bases lay between the germline ends. Germline CDR1 reads MNHGY; CDR2 reads SAAAGT. CDR3 length: 15 amino acids. DNA of the CDR3: TGTGCCAGCAACCGGGGCATTGAGGGCAATCAGCCCCAGCATTTT. This encodes CASNRGIEGNQPQHF.

Note on this clone: At one end, the junction sequence differs from germline, possibly due to a read error. This chain uses TRBV11-3 with TRBJ2-5; 7 bases line up with TRBD2. The CDR3 extends over 14 amino acids. Germline assignment: CDR1 SGHNT and CDR2 YENEEA. The CDR3 here is CASSFGGGRETQYF. The CDR3 DNA reads TGTGCTAGCAGCTTCGGGGGAGGGCGGGAGACCCAGTACTTC.

The J gene is TRBJ2-7, the V gene TRBV12-5; perhaps TRBD2 as D (5 bases). CDR3 size: 14 residues. V was pared by 1 base and J by 6 bases, with 13 bases between. CDR1 and CDR2 (germline): LGHNT, FRNRAP. The CDR3 loop reads CASGLDRRRGEQYF. For the CDR3, the DNA is TGTGCTAGTGGTTTGGACCGCCGCCGGGGCGAGCAGTACTTC.

The chain uses TRBV14 and TRBJ1-1; D remains ambiguous. The CDR3 is 13 amino acids. V lost 2 bases, J lost 4 bases, and 8 bases lay in between. The germline gives CDR1 SGHDN, CDR2 FVKESK. The CDR3 reads CASSQRLPTEAFF. The CDR3 region has the DNA TGTGCCAGCAGCCAAAGGCTCCCCACTGAAGCTTTCTTT.

The chain employs TRBV11-3 and TRBJ2-5; 10 positions match TRBD1. The CDR3 is 16 amino acids. Germline CDR1 reads SGHNT; CDR2 reads YENEEA. V dropped 3 bases and J dropped 5; count of bases not matched to a gene: 9. This CDR3 is CASSLLGQGVIETQYF. The CDR3 coding sequence is TGTGCCAGCAGCTTGTTAGGACAGGGGGTTATCGAGACCCAGTACTTC. The whole variable domain, filled in from reference TRBV11-3 and TRBJ2-5, reads EAGVVQSPRYKIIEKKQPVAFWCNPISGHNTLYWYLQNLGQGPELLIRYENEEAVDDSQLPKDRFSAERLKGVDSTLKIQPAELGDSAVYLCASSLLGQGVIETQYFGPGTRLLVL.

The chain has TRBV19 and TRBJ1-2, with D uncertain. The CDR3 spans 13 residues. The V and J ends lost 5 bases and 7 bases respectively, with 14 bases between them. Germline CDR1 LNHDA, CDR2 SQIVND (reference sequence). Here the CDR3 reads CASSSGTWIGYTF. The CDR3, as DNA: TGTGCCAGTAGTTCGGGCACCTGGATTGGCTACACCTTC.

This rearrangement joins TRBV6-8 to TRBJ1-1; 9 bases line up with TRBD1. This CDR3 is 14 amino acids long. V lost 10 bases to trimming and J lost 3 bases; unmatched junction nucleotides: 9. The V gene's germline CDR1 is MNHGY and CDR2 SAAAGT. Here the CDR3 DNA reads TGTGCCATCAGAAGGACAGGGGCAGACACTGAAGCTTTCTTT. It encodes CAIRRTGADTEAFF.

The chain is built from TRBV7-1 and TRBJ2-3; 8 nucleotides align to TRBD1. TRBV7-1 carries the ORF label, with uncertain function. CDR3 length: 15 amino acids. With 7 bases clipped from V and 2 bases from J, the junction kept 8 bases outside the gene matches. In nucleotides, the CDR3 is TGTGCCAGCAATTGGACAGGGAACTTCACAGATACGCAGTATTTT. Protein: CASNWTGNFTDTQYF.

CDR3 in DNA: TGTGCCACCAGCAGGGGTGCGACTAGCGCGAGCTACGAGCAGTACTTC. It codes for CATSRGATSASYEQYF. J is TRBJ2-7 and V is TRBV15; TRBD2 matches 8 bases. CDR3 size: 16 residues. Germline V gene data show CDR1 as LNHNV and CDR2 as YYDKDF (reference sequence). V lost 3 bases to trimming and J lost 3 bases; unmatched junction nucleotides: 10.

The chain links TRBV5-1 to TRBJ2-5; TRBD2 aligns across 10 bases. CDR1 is SGHRS and CDR2 is YFSETQ in the germline V gene. CDR3 length: 15 amino acids. The V gene end was trimmed by 3 bases and the J gene end by 4 bases; junction bases not matched to a gene: 6. The chain's CDR3 is CASSSRAGGRETQYF. The CDR3, as DNA: TGCGCCAGCAGCTCACGAGCGGGAGGGCGAGAGACCCAGTACTTC. Full variable domain (rest looked up from reference TRBV5-1 and TRBJ2-5): KAGVTQTPRYLIKTRGQQVTLSCSPISGHRSVSWYQQTPGQGLQFLFEYFSETQRNKGNFPGRFSGRQFSNSRSEMNVSTLELGDSALYLCASSSRAGGRETQYFGPGTRLLVL.

The chain carries TRBV6-8 and TRBJ1-3; no reliable D call. In germline, CDR1 is MNHGY, CDR2 SAAAGT. CDR3 length: 15 amino acids. V was cut by 4 bases and J by 0 bases, with 10 bases left in between. The CDR3 nucleotides read TGTGCCAGCAGTTCCGGGCGGGACTCTGGAAACACCATATATTTT. Translating gives CASSSGRDSGNTIYF.

This clone came up once. The rearrangement links TRBV28 to TRBJ1-1; D not resolved. The CDR3 consists of 13 residues. Germline lookup yields CDR1 MDHEN and CDR2 SYDVKM. V lost 5 bases and J lost 4, with 11 bases in between. The CDR3, as DNA: TGTGCCAGCAGTCCTCTAGTGCGCACTGAAGCTTTCTTT. Translated, it gives CASSPLVRTEAFF.

The chain uses TRBV6-8 and TRBJ2-3, with 12 bases aligning to TRBD1. The CDR3 covers 18 residues. Per the germline V gene, CDR1 is MNHGY and CDR2 is SAAAGT. J lost 3 bases, V lost 7 bases, and 14 bases had no gene match. In nucleotides, the CDR3 is TGTGCCAGCAACAAGCGGGACAGGGGGCAGGATTGGACAGATACGCAGTATTTT. Translated: CASNKRDRGQDWTDTQYF.

The chain joins TRBV1 to TRBJ1-2; TRBD1 is taken as the D call from the table, unchecked against the DNA. TRBV1 is a listed pseudogene. The CDR3 is made up of 18 amino acids. The CDR3 here is CASSHVLQGGPLRYGYTF. Written as DNA, the CDR3 is TGCGCCAGCAGCCATGTGCTACAGGGTGGCCCCCTCCGCTATGGCTACACCTTC.

A single count supports this clone. The chain recombines TRBV30 with TRBJ1-1; D is uncertain. The CDR3 extends over 11 amino acids. CDR1 is GTSNPN, CDR2 SVGIG, per germline (reference sequence). V lost 2 bases and J 8 bases, leaving 9 bases between the germline ends. This chain's CDR3 is CAWSSSGEAFF. The CDR3 DNA follows: TGTGCCTGGAGTTCTTCGGGGGAAGCTTTCTTT. The full variable domain, rest sourced from reference TRBV30 and TRBJ1-1, is SQTIHQWPATLVQPVGSPLSLECTVEGTSNPNLYWYRQAAGRGLQLLFYSVGIGQISSEVPQNLSASRPQDRQFILSSKKLLLSDSGFYLCAWSSSGEAFFGQGTRLTVV.

CDR3 loop: CASSRDTTNTGELFF. CDR3 in DNA: TGTGCCAGTAGTAGGGACACGACGAACACCGGGGAGCTGTTTTTT. V gene TRBV19 combines with J gene TRBJ2-2; a possible D gene is TRBD1 (6 bases). V shed 4 bases and J shed 0 bases, with 9 bases lying between them. The V gene's germline CDR1 is LNHDA and CDR2 SQIVND (reference sequence). There are 15 residues in the CDR3.

In DNA, the CDR3 is TGTGCCAGCAGCTTTGGGTTACAGGGGCTCGAAAAACTGTTTTTT. Its translation is CASSFGLQGLEKLFF. The chain carries TRBV7-8 and TRBJ1-4; 7 bases are shared with TRBD1. The CDR3 contains 15 residues. V dropped 3 bases and J dropped 8; count of bases not matched to a gene: 9. From germline, CDR1 is SGHVS and CDR2 FQNEAQ. Drawing the rest from reference TRBV7-8 and TRBJ1-4, the complete variable domain is GAGVSQSPRYKVAKRGQDVALRCDPISGHVSLFWYQQALGQGPEFLTYFQNEAQLDKSGLPSDRFFAERPEGSVSTLKIQRTQQEDSAVYLCASSFGLQGLEKLFFGSGTQLSVL.

The chain recombines TRBV15 with TRBJ2-7; 13 nucleotides agree with TRBD2. After removal of 4 bases from V and 7 bases from J, the junction contained 13 bases not matched to a gene. The germline gives CDR1 LNHNV, CDR2 YYDKDF (reference sequence). This CDR3 comprises 17 residues. Here the CDR3 DNA reads TGTGCCACCAGCAAAGGACTAGCGGGAGTTTATTCGGGGGAGCAGTACTTC. The encoded protein is CATSKGLAGVYSGEQYF.

V and J are TRBV10-2 and TRBJ2-3; a weak D match, TRBD1 (5 bases). The CDR3 spans 13 residues. The V and J ends lost 5 bases and 3 bases respectively, with 9 bases between them. Germline values: CDR1 WSHSY, CDR2 SAAADI. CDR3 protein: CASSLQVTDTQYF. CDR3 DNA sequence: TGCGCCAGCAGTTTACAGGTGACAGATACGCAGTATTTT.

This clone was found once. The CDR3 DNA reads as TGTGCCAGCAGTTATCGGCCGCCAAACTATGGCTACACCTTC. It codes for CASSYRPPNYGYTF. This chain links TRBV6-8 with TRBJ1-2; D gene ambiguous. Germline lookup yields CDR1 MNHGY and CDR2 SAAAGT. V dropped 3 bases and J dropped 2 bases, with 10 bases sitting between them. This CDR3 contains 14 residues.

CDR3 sequence: CASSPPLTYEQYF. CDR3 bases: TGTGCCAGCTCACCACCACTGACCTACGAGCAGTACTTC. This rearrangement joins TRBV18 to TRBJ2-7; D is unresolved. Germline V CDR1 and CDR2: KGHSH, LQKENI. V lost 0 bases and J 2 bases, leaving 5 bases between the germline ends. This CDR3 region has 13 residues.

The CDR3 here is CSVKTGGNLNTEAFF. The CDR3 nucleotides read TGCAGCGTTAAGACAGGGGGCAATTTGAACACTGAAGCTTTCTTT. This chain uses TRBV29-1 with TRBJ1-1; 10 nucleotides align to TRBD1. The CDR3 contains 15 residues. V was clipped by 5 bases and J by 0 bases; unmatched bases: 6. CDR1 and CDR2 from the germline V gene are SQVTM and ANQGSEA. The whole variable domain, remainder taken from reference TRBV29-1 and TRBJ1-1, is SAVISQKPSRDICQRGTSLTIQCQVDSQVTMMFWYRQQPGQSLTLIATANQGSEATYESGFVIDKFPISRPNLTFSTLTVSNMSPEDSSIYLCSVKTGGNLNTEAFFGQGTRLTVV.

The chain carries TRBV6-8 and TRBJ1-4; TRBD1 agrees at 9 bases. Trimming took 8 bases from V and 1 from J; bases not matched to a gene: 2. Germline assignment: CDR1 MNHGY and CDR2 SAAAGT. This CDR3 is 14 amino acids long. The CDR3 spells CASEDRGTNEKLFF. The CDR3 DNA is TGTGCCAGCGAGGACAGGGGAACTAATGAAAAACTGTTTTTT.

The chain links TRBV22-1 to TRBJ1-5. TRBV22-1 is a pseudogene segment. The CDR3 length is 14 residues. CDR3 amino acids: CATSHGKGHQPQHF. The CDR3 DNA is TGTGCCACCAGTCACGGGAAGGGGCATCAGCCCCAGCATTTT.